The 27 T cell receptor beta chains below come from one sample, sequenced in a study of blood T cell repertoires in COVID-19. Only in-frame clones appear in the TCRdb table, and some are missing; sequencing was by immunoSEQ multiplex PCR. The profile shows 340,000 or so clones, around 83% of them singletons. Sequencing used peripheral blood. The receptors were sampled from a man aged 25 to 40 with active or convalescent COVID-19.

The chain recombines TRBV27 with TRBJ1-5; D ambiguous. There are 12 residues in the CDR3. Trimming took 11 bases from V and 3 from J, leaving 11 bases between them. In germline, CDR1 is MNHEY, CDR2 SMNVEV (reference sequence). The CDR3 here is CAADRDNQPQHF. For the CDR3, the DNA is TGTGCCGCGGACCGGGACAATCAGCCCCAGCATTTT.

The chain recombines TRBV3-1 (or the pseudogene TRBV3-2) with TRBJ1-5; possibly TRBD1 for D (5 bases). Germline CDR1 is LGHDT and CDR2 is YNNKEL (reference sequence). The CDR3 is made up of 17 amino acids. The germline V and J ends were trimmed by 1 base and 3 bases, with 16 bases remaining between them. The CDR3 region has the DNA TGTGCCAGCAGCCAAGGGTCTACCGGGGGAATCAATCAGCCCCAGCATTTT. Translated: CASSQGSTGGINQPQHF.

This clone was seen once. V and J are TRBV19 and TRBJ1-5; 7 positions agree with TRBD1. The V segment lost 8 bases and the J segment 4 bases; nucleotides outside the gene matches: 5. This CDR3 is built from 13 residues. Germline CDR1 reads LNHDA; CDR2 reads SQIVND (reference sequence). DNA for the CDR3: TGTGCCAGTCGTGACAGGGCGAATCAGCCCCAGCATTTT. Its translation: CASRDRANQPQHF.

The chain joins TRBV7-8 to TRBJ1-2; D may be TRBD1 (5 bases). V lost 2 bases to trimming and J lost 1 base, with 14 bases between them. In germline, CDR1 is SGHVS, CDR2 FQNEAQ. The CDR3 length is 16 residues. The CDR3 here is CASSLMVAGFNYGYTF. The CDR3, as DNA: TGTGCCAGCAGCTTAATGGTGGCAGGGTTTAACTATGGCTACACCTTC.

The V and J genes are TRBV3-1 (or the pseudogene TRBV3-2) and TRBJ1-2; possibly TRBD1 for D (6 bases). Trimming removed 4 bases at V and 1 base at J, with 16 bases between. Germline values: CDR1 LGHDT, CDR2 YNNKEL (reference sequence). This CDR3 contains 16 residues. The CDR3 loop is CASSLQTGGLNYGYTF. CDR3 coding DNA: TGTGCCAGCAGCCTCCAAACGGGGGGCCTTAACTATGGCTACACCTTC.

The rearrangement uses TRBV6-2 or TRBV6-3 and TRBJ1-5; 8 nucleotides agree with TRBD1. The trim removed 3 bases at V and 2 bases at J, leaving 6 bases unmatched. Germline CDR1 and CDR2: MNHEY and SVGEGT. CDR3 length: 16 residues. The CDR3 DNA reads TGTGCCAGCAGTTATAGTCAGGGGGCTGGCAATCAGCCCCAGCATTTT. Its protein is CASSYSQGAGNQPQHF.

J is TRBJ2-7 and V is TRBV30, with TRBD1 matching 8 bases. Germline CDR1 is GTSNPN and CDR2 is SVGIG (reference sequence). Trimming cost V 0 bases and J 5 bases; bases outside gene matches: 3. This CDR3 is 13 amino acids long. CDR3 protein: CAWSVAGGNEQYF. For the CDR3, the DNA is TGTGCCTGGAGTGTAGCAGGGGGCAACGAGCAGTACTTC.

The chain couples TRBV7-7 to TRBJ2-5, with 8 bases aligning to TRBD2. With V trimmed by 3 bases and J by 5 bases, 8 bases remained unmatched. The CDR3 runs to 15 residues. The germline CDR1 and CDR2 sequences are SSHAT and FNYEAQ (reference sequence). CDR3 sequence (DNA): TGTGCCAGCAGCTTGGGACTAGGAGGTGCGGAGACCCAGTACTTC. Protein: CASSLGLGGAETQYF.

Comments on this clone: The sample has other DNA sequences that encode this CDR3 too. The CDR3 coding sequence is TGTGCCAGCTCTCCGTCGGGGGGGAATGAGCAGTTCTTC. Translation gives CASSPSGGNEQFF. The chain couples TRBV18 to TRBJ2-1; 8 nucleotides match TRBD2. Germline CDR1 and CDR2: KGHSH and LQKENI. This CDR3 comprises 13 residues. The trim removed 6 bases at V and 7 bases at J, leaving 5 bases unmatched.

V usage is TRBV5-1 and J usage is TRBJ1-1; D is unclear. The CDR3 is 13 residues long. Trimming stripped 5 bases from V and 1 base from J, with 9 bases between. Germline values: CDR1 SGHRS, CDR2 YFSETQ. The DNA for the CDR3 is TGCGCCAGCAGTTATTTATGGAACACTGAAGCTTTCTTT. Translated: CASSYLWNTEAFF.

The CDR3 nucleotides read TGTGCCTGGGTCACAGGGAACTCTGGGGCCAACGTCCTGACTTTC. As protein: CAWVTGNSGANVLTF. The chain combines TRBV30 with TRBJ2-6; D is possibly TRBD1 (6 bases). V was pared by 5 bases and J by 0 bases, with 11 bases between. The V gene's germline CDR1 is GTSNPN and CDR2 SVGIG (reference sequence). The CDR3 length is 15 residues.

This clone was counted only a few times. The chain is built from TRBV5-1 and TRBJ2-3, with D possibly being TRBD2 (5 bases). V was pared by 1 base and J by 5 bases, with 11 bases between. This CDR3 has 14 amino acids. Per the germline V gene, CDR1 is SGHRS and CDR2 is YFSETQ. CDR3 sequence: CASSLSLAKDTQYF. Written as DNA, the CDR3 is TGCGCCAGCAGCTTGAGCCTAGCAAAAGATACGCAGTATTTT.

This rearrangement joins TRBV7-2 to TRBJ2-2, with 8 bases lining up with TRBD1. Germline V gives CDR1 SGHTA, CDR2 FQGNSA. The ends lost 5 bases at V and 2 bases at J; junction bases unmatched: 7. This CDR3 is 16 amino acids long. The CDR3 here is CASSTRTGTNTGELFF. The CDR3 bases are TGTGCCAGCAGCACCCGGACAGGGACAAACACCGGGGAGCTGTTTTTT. The variable domain in full, completed from reference TRBV7-2 and TRBJ2-2, reads GAGVSQSPSNKVTEKGKDVELRCDPISGHTALYWYRQSLGQGLEFLIYFQGNSAPDKSGLPSDRFSAERTGGSVSTLTIQRTQQEDSAVYLCASSTRTGTNTGELFFGEGSRLTVL.

The chain links TRBV18 to TRBJ1-5, with D unresolved. V lost 4 bases, J lost 0 bases, and 4 bases lay in between. The CDR3 has 13 amino acids. Germline CDR1 and CDR2: KGHSH and LQKENI. The CDR3 loop is CASSLNSNQPQHF. CDR3 sequence (DNA): TGTGCCAGCTCACTCAATAGCAATCAGCCCCAGCATTTT.

The chain uses TRBV7-3 and TRBJ1-2; D is perhaps TRBD1 (6 bases). The ends were cut back, 8 bases at V and 2 bases at J, with 15 bases in the middle. Germline V gene data show CDR1 as SGHTA and CDR2 as FQGTGA. This CDR3 region has 14 residues. Here the CDR3 DNA reads TGTGCCAGCCCCCCTTGGACAGCGAACTATGGCTACACCTTC. Its protein is CASPPWTANYGYTF. The whole variable domain, remainder taken from reference TRBV7-3 and TRBJ1-2, is GAGVSQTPSNKVTEKGKYVELRCDPISGHTALYWYRQSLGQGPEFLIYFQGTGAADDSGLPNDRFFAVRPEGSVSTLKIQRTERGDSAVYLCASPPWTANYGYTFGSGTRLTVV.

The chain uses TRBV6-5 and TRBJ2-7; 8 positions match TRBD2. This CDR3 comprises 15 residues. Germline V CDR1 and CDR2: MNHEY, SVGAGI. J gave up 0 bases and V 5 bases, and 6 bases lay outside the gene matches. CDR3 in DNA: TGTGCCAGCAGTACAAGCGGGGGACTCTCCTACGAGCAGTACTTC. Amino acids: CASSTSGGLSYEQYF.

This clone turned up a few times. Other nucleotide sequences from this sample produce the same CDR3. The chain joins TRBV4-1 to TRBJ2-7; 9 bases are shared with TRBD1. The CDR3 consists of 15 residues. The germline CDR1 and CDR2 sequences are MGHRA and YSYEKL. The V segment lost 0 bases and the J segment 5 bases; nucleotides outside the gene matches: 5. DNA of the CDR3: TGCGCCAGCAGCCAAGATTTGGGACAGGGTAACGAGCAGTACTTC. It yields the protein CASSQDLGQGNEQYF.

This chain links TRBV5-1 with TRBJ2-7; 9 bases agree with TRBD2. The V segment lost 1 base and the J segment 2 bases; nucleotides outside the gene matches: 4. The CDR3 has 15 residues. Germline loops: CDR1 SGHRS, CDR2 YFSETQ. As DNA, the CDR3 is TGCGCCAGCAGCTTGAAGGCGGGGGGGACCTACGAGCAGTACTTC. This encodes CASSLKAGGTYEQYF.

V gene TRBV7-7 combines with J gene TRBJ2-7, with 9 bases aligning to TRBD1. The V segment lost 5 bases and the J segment 0 bases; nucleotides outside the gene matches: 5. This CDR3 has 15 residues. CDR1 SSHAT and CDR2 FNYEAQ come from the germline V gene (reference sequence). CDR3 in DNA: TGTGCCAGCAGCACCGGACAGGGGAGCTCCTACGAGCAGTACTTC. This codes for CASSTGQGSSYEQYF. The full variable domain, rest sourced from reference TRBV7-7 and TRBJ2-7, is GAGVSQSPRYKVTKRGQDVTLRCDPISSHATLYWYQQALGQGPEFLTYFNYEAQPDKSGLPSDRFSAERPEGSISTLTIQRTEQRDSAMYRCASSTGQGSSYEQYFGPGTRLTVT.

The chain has TRBV27 and TRBJ2-5; D may be TRBD2 (6 bases). The germline CDR1 and CDR2 sequences are MNHEY and SMNVEV (reference sequence). V dropped 4 bases and J dropped 5 bases, with 14 bases sitting between them. The CDR3 is 14 amino acids. The CDR3 DNA follows: TGTGCCAGCAGTTCGGGACTCCTAAGGGAGACCCAGTACTTC. Protein product: CASSSGLLRETQYF.

Concerning this clone: This sample includes further DNA sequences coding for the same CDR3. This chain connects TRBV30 to TRBJ2-3; 13 nucleotides agree with TRBD2. In germline, CDR1 is GTSNPN, CDR2 SVGIG (reference sequence). This CDR3 comprises 14 residues. V shed 2 bases and J 5 bases; nucleotides not matched to a gene: 1. The CDR3 protein is CAWSRLAGGDTQYF. The CDR3 bases are TGTGCCTGGAGTAGACTAGCGGGGGGAGATACGCAGTATTTT.

The chain couples TRBV11-2 to TRBJ2-3, with 12 bases that match TRBD2. The CDR3 totals 16 residues. Trimming took 4 bases from V and 0 from J; bases not matched to a gene: 2. Germline V CDR1 and CDR2: SGHAT, FQNNGV. This CDR3 is CASSYGTSGSTDTQYF. The CDR3 bases are TGTGCCAGCAGCTACGGGACTAGCGGGAGCACAGATACGCAGTATTTT.

J is TRBJ2-7 and V is TRBV13, with D maybe TRBD1 (6 bases). The CDR3 extends over 14 amino acids. Per germline, CDR1 PRHDT and CDR2 FYEKMQ (reference sequence). V lost 5 bases and J 1 base, leaving 12 bases between the germline ends. The DNA for the CDR3 is TGTGCCAGCAGCCGGACAGAGCTGTCCTACGAGCAGTACTTC. Residues: CASSRTELSYEQYF.

This clone was detected once. The chain carries TRBV11-3 and TRBJ1-6; 7 nucleotides align to TRBD1. The germline CDR1 and CDR2 sequences are SGHNT and YENEEA. The CDR3 sequence is 16 residues long. With V trimmed by 0 bases and J by 9 bases, 8 bases remained unmatched. CDR3 bases: TGTGCCAGCAGCTTAGAATCCCGGGACAGAACTTCACCCCTCCACTTT. Protein product: CASSLESRDRTSPLHF.

This chain links TRBV28 with TRBJ2-5; D is perhaps TRBD1 (6 bases). CDR1 is MDHEN and CDR2 is SYDVKM in the germline V gene. Trimming cost V 2 bases and J 4 bases, with 14 bases left between them. This CDR3 is 15 amino acids long. The CDR3 sequence: CASSLPPRGRETQYF. The CDR3 coding sequence is TGTGCCAGCAGTTTACCCCCCAGGGGAAGAGAGACCCAGTACTTC.

The chain's CDR3 is CASSVERGPNTEAFF. As DNA, the CDR3 is TGTGCCAGCAGCGTAGAAAGGGGTCCGAACACTGAAGCTTTCTTT. The chain links TRBV9 to TRBJ1-1; a possible D gene is TRBD1 (5 bases). V lost 0 bases and J lost 1, with 10 bases in between. CDR3 length: 15 residues. CDR1 is SGDLS, CDR2 YYNGEE, per germline.

The V and J genes are TRBV28 and TRBJ2-3; a weak D match, TRBD1 (6 bases). CDR3 length: 14 residues. Trimming pared 3 bases from V and 8 bases from J, leaving 15 bases between. Germline assignment: CDR1 MDHEN and CDR2 SYDVKM. The CDR3 sequence: CASSFLRTASTQYF. CDR3 DNA sequence: TGTGCCAGCAGTTTTTTAAGGACAGCTTCTACGCAGTATTTT.